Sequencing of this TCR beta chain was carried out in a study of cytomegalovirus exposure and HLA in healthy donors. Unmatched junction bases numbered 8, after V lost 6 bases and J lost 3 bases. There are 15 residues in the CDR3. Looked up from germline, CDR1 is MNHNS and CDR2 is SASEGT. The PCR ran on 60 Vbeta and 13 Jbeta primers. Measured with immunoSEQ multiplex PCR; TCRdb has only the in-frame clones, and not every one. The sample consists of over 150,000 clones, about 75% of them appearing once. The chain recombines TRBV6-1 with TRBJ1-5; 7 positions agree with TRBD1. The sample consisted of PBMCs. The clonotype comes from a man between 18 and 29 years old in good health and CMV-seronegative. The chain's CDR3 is CASRVTGSPNQPQHF. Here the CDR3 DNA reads TGTGCCAGCAGAGTGACAGGGTCGCCCAATCAGCCCCAGCATTTT.